This T cell receptor (beta chain) was sequenced in a study of T cells in Graves' hyperthyroidism and ophthalmopathy. At the level of the study: Peripheral blood sampling occurred at initial diagnosis, before any treatment.

TCR beta CDR3 regions were amplified from RNA. Researchers ran a first-round RT-PCR on the TCR CDR3 using the HTBI primer set. TCRdb independently ran MiXCR on the multiplex PCR reads; one entry per CDR3 protein. This sample yields some 620,000 distinct CDR3 sequences, of which about a sixth are seen a single time; around 3.9% belongs to the top ten. Study outcomes and limitations: Ophthalmopathy and stable hyperthyroidism were separated by a 13 V-J model.

With a duration under 2 months, the hyperthyroidism was newly diagnosed in patients aged 18 to 65. This CDR3 comprises 15 residues. Germline V gene sequence: CDR1 SGHTS, CDR2 YDEGEE. With 4 bases clipped from V and 4 bases from J, the junction kept 9 bases outside the gene matches. In the case of this clonotype: As yet, its antigen is unknown.

The clonotype was recovered from a woman aged 25 to 39 with Graves' hyperthyroidism. Sequencing input: blood. The chain uses TRBV5-8 and TRBJ2-5; 8 bases align to TRBD1. Here the CDR3 reads CASSPRDRRLETQYF. The CDR3, as DNA: TGTGCCAGCAGCCCGAGGGACAGGAGGTTAGAGACCCAGTACTTC.